This record looks at one T cell receptor (beta chain) sequence and its context. Its antigen remains unidentified. No much larger clone is present one base from it, and per-base qualities are unavailable. Genomic DNA was isolated using the Qiagen DNeasy kit from unsorted PBMCs as well as from negatively selected CD4+ and CD8+ fractions. TCR beta CDR3 regions were amplified by immunoSEQ multiplex PCR using primers annealing to V and J segments. A synthetic immune receptor repertoire was used to minimize amplification bias, and remaining bias was computationally removed after sequencing. The paper's processing steps were these. Repertoire diversity was quantified as the Shannon entropy index using custom Python scripts. Unsorted, CD4+ and CD8+ repertoires were examined separately, except in combined analyses, for which CD4+ and CD8+ sequences were merged in silico. Clonal expansion was defined as at least a 2-fold frequency increase after treatment relative to C1D1, with a pseudocount of 0.5 for undetected baseline clones. Singleton clones were defined as clones with 0 or 1 copy at C1D1, and non-singleton clones were defined as clones with 2 or more copies. Clones expanded in unsorted samples were labelled as CD4+, CD8+ or unknown by matching protein sequences in sorted samples from the same patient. Wilcoxon tests were applied to paired samples to test diversity changes from C1D1 to C4D1. This is the immuneACCESS table as TCRdb keeps it, with only in-frame sequences that have V and J called. A part of the clones is gone; compared with another copy, unresolved V genes explain less than half, and the rest is unexplained. For V, J and clone size, that table is used; D and trimming come from the DNA. The sample table holds tens of thousands of clones, of which around nine tenths were seen once. The ten top clones hold about 8.1% of the sample.

The sample comes from a study of PD-1 blockade in classical Hodgkin lymphoma (dated by TCRdb to about 2020). Regarding the research as a whole: Nivolumab dosing was 3 mg/kg intravenously every 2 weeks, continuing until either disease progression or unacceptable toxicity. A peripheral blood immune signature of response to PD-1 blockade in classical Hodgkin lymphoma was defined using TCR beta sequencing and CyTOF.

The germline V gene provides CDR1 MNHEY and CDR2 SVGAGI. The CDR3 goes from the cysteine to the phenylalanine over 16 residues. The sequence is cut down to CDR3 DNA, 48 bases in frame from base 1. V lost 0 bases and J lost 7 bases, and the count of bases not matched to a germline gene is 8. The sample's time point label is to be understood as: cycle 4 day 1 (C4D1), after six to seven weeks of nivolumab. All trial patients had relapsed after autologous stem cell transplantation, with cohorts A, B and C differing in prior brentuximab vedotin exposure. The trial cohort was composed of about 53 patients with relapsed/refractory classical Hodgkin lymphoma, for whom complete response, partial response or progressive disease was recorded as best overall response. Single-agent nivolumab was administered to trial patients in the multi-cohort phase II CheckMate 205 trial. Best overall response was determined by an independent review committee according to the 2007 International Working Group response criteria. Trial PBMCs were collected just before the start of nivolumab (C1D1) and during therapy at cycle 2 day 1 and cycle 4 day 1. Peripheral blood was collected in 8 mL Vacutainer Cell Preparation Tubes, from which PBMCs were isolated by centrifugation and then cryopreserved.

The full study reports these points: Diversity was lower in patients who began nivolumab less than 1 year after ASCT, so these patients were left out of later analyses to avoid confounding by immune reconstitution. CD4+ but not CD8+ TCR diversity rose significantly by C4D1 (p=0.0027 vs p=0.16), most apparent in complete responders (p=0.02). Trial patients with a complete response had baseline diversity similar to that of newly diagnosed patients, while partial responders and progressors had significantly lower diversity. The study was limited to a single clinical trial cohort, and causes of repertoire differences, possibly disease activity or prior therapy, remained undefined. Baseline TCR diversity was reported to be lower in newly diagnosed patients than in healthy donors and to be lower still in relapsed/refractory patients.

Recombination connected TRBV6-5 to TRBJ2-1; 8 bases in the junction line up with TRBD1. The source is a human donor with classical Hodgkin lymphoma. The sample consisted of peripheral blood mononuclear cells (PBMCs), taken before the fourth cycle of nivolumab. The CDR3 reads CASSYSFQGAQNEQFF. The sequenced DNA: TGTGCCAGCAGTTACTCGTTCCAGGGGGCGCAAAATGAGCAGTTCTTC.